The 32 T cell receptor beta chains in this list originate from one sample, sequenced in a study of cytomegalovirus exposure and HLA in healthy donors (dated by TCRdb to the late 2010s). Library creation used the immunoSEQ multiplex PCR assay. The multiplex PCR relied on a mix of 60 forward primers for TCR Vbeta segments and 13 reverse primers for TCR Jbeta segments. Entries here come from immuneACCESS through TCRdb and include only in-frame sequences with V and J called. Some clones fail to appear in such tables; in the studies checked, an unresolved V gene covers under half of the shortfall, and the cause of the remainder is unknown. The sample table shows about 57,000 clones, and around 83% are seen once. Of the sample, around 4% is held by the ten largest clones. Sequencing used PBMCs. Every receptor here comes from a man aged 25-45 years in good health and CMV-seronegative.

The CDR3 DNA reads as TGTGCCAGCAGGCGCGTAGACAGGGCAGAGACCCAGTACTTC. Its translation: CASRRVDRAETQYF. The chain combines TRBV6-1 with TRBJ2-5; the match to TRBD1 covers 7 bases. J lost 4 bases, V lost 6 bases, and 8 bases had no gene match. The CDR3 has 14 residues. Germline V lookup: CDR1 MNHNS, CDR2 SASEGT.

The chain joins TRBV6-5 to TRBJ1-1; D is undetermined. V dropped 4 bases and J dropped 11 bases, with 17 bases sitting between them. Germline lookup yields CDR1 MNHEY and CDR2 SVGAGI. This CDR3 has 13 amino acids. The CDR3 loop is CASSLRGQRDAFF. CDR3 coding DNA: TGTGCCAGCAGTTTACGCGGGCAGCGTGACGCTTTCTTT.

The J gene is TRBJ2-7, the V gene TRBV5-1, with TRBD2 matching over 10 bases. The J segment lost 3 bases and the V segment lost 0 bases, leaving 3 bases of the junction unmatched. The germline gives CDR1 SGHRS, CDR2 YFSETQ. The CDR3 covers 15 residues. The CDR3 reads CASSLGTSGHYEQYF. The CDR3 bases are TGCGCCAGCAGCTTGGGGACTAGCGGACACTACGAGCAGTACTTC.

The chain employs TRBV10-2 and TRBJ1-5, with 7 bases that match TRBD1. The CDR3 covers 15 residues. Germline V gene lookup returns CDR1 WSHSY and CDR2 SAAADI. With V trimmed by 2 bases and J by 3 bases, 4 bases remained unmatched. The CDR3 nucleotides are TGCGCCAGCAGTGAGGGACAGGTATACAATCAGCCCCAGCATTTT. Its protein is CASSEGQVYNQPQHF.

This sequence joins TRBV5-4 and TRBJ1-3, with D possibly matching TRBD1 (5 bases). Germline assignment: CDR1 SGHNT and CDR2 YYREEE (reference sequence). V lost 0 bases to trimming and J lost 0 bases, with 13 bases between them. This CDR3 has 17 residues. The CDR3 region has the DNA TGTGCCAGCAGCTTGGAGCCAGGGCGGAACTCTGGAAACACCATATATTTT. Translating it yields CASSLEPGRNSGNTIYF. Full variable domain (remainder filled in from reference TRBV5-4 and TRBJ1-3): ETGVTQSPTHLIKTRGQQVTLRCSSQSGHNTVSWYQQALGQGPQFIFQYYREEENGRGNFPPRFSGLQFPNYSSELNVNALELDDSALYLCASSLEPGRNSGNTIYFGEGSWLTVV.

This rearrangement joins TRBV12-5 to TRBJ1-5; D is ambiguous. The germline V and J ends were trimmed by 0 bases and 3 bases, with 9 bases remaining between them. This CDR3 spans 15 amino acids. Germline V gives CDR1 LGHNT, CDR2 FRNRAP. CDR3 residues: CASGLVIQINQPQHF. CDR3 bases: TGTGCTAGTGGTTTGGTAATACAGATCAATCAGCCCCAGCATTTT.

This chain joins TRBV27 and TRBJ2-2; no clear D gene. The CDR3 consists of 12 residues. V was cut by 5 bases and J by 1 base, with 2 bases left in between. The germline gives CDR1 MNHEY, CDR2 SMNVEV (reference sequence). The CDR3 spells CASSQNTGELFF. Here the CDR3 DNA reads TGTGCCAGCAGTCAGAACACCGGGGAGCTGTTTTTT.

The chain couples TRBV2 to TRBJ2-6, with D possibly being TRBD2 (6 bases). The CDR3 covers 16 residues. V lost 6 bases to trimming and J lost 1 base, with 13 bases between them. CDR1 is SNHLY and CDR2 is FYNNEI in the germline V gene. The CDR3 spells CASRSGLASGANVLTF. The CDR3, as DNA: TGTGCCAGCAGGTCGGGTCTAGCGTCTGGGGCCAACGTCCTGACTTTC.

The chain has TRBV6-5 and TRBJ2-1; TRBD2 is a possible D gene (5 bases). V lost 2 bases and J lost 7, with 9 bases in between. The germline V gene has CDR1 MNHEY and CDR2 SVGAGI. CDR3 size: 13 residues. The CDR3 nucleotides are TGTGCCAGCAGTTACCCTCCGGGAAATGAGCAGTTCTTC. Translated: CASSYPPGNEQFF.

This rearrangement joins TRBV7-2 to TRBJ2-2; D is uncertain. V lost 4 bases and J lost 5, with 11 bases in between. The CDR3 consists of 14 residues. The germline V gene encodes CDR1 SGHTA and CDR2 FQGNSA. The CDR3 DNA reads as TGTGCCAGCAGCTCGACTGGGTTTACCGGGGAGCTGTTTTTT. It translates to CASSSTGFTGELFF.

The V call is TRBV6-1, the J call TRBJ1-2; the D gene is possibly TRBD1 (5 bases). V was pared by 0 bases and J by 4 bases, with 9 bases between. Germline V CDR1 and CDR2: MNHNS, SASEGT. This CDR3 spans 14 amino acids. CDR3 sequence reads: CASSEAPRVYGYTF. DNA for the CDR3: TGTGCCAGCAGTGAAGCCCCCAGGGTCTATGGCTACACCTTC.

The chain combines TRBV6-5 with TRBJ1-4; D is possibly TRBD1 (5 bases). The germline V gene encodes CDR1 MNHEY and CDR2 SVGAGI. The CDR3 sequence is 9 residues long. The CDR3 sequence is CTKGEKLFF. The CDR3, as DNA: TGTACCAAGGGGGAAAAACTGTTTTTT.

The chain employs TRBV7-9 and TRBJ1-1, with TRBD1 as a possible D gene (6 bases). The CDR3 totals 11 residues. Trimming removed 2 bases from V and 10 bases from J, with 8 bases in between. Germline V gene data show CDR1 as SEHNR and CDR2 as FQNEAQ (reference sequence). The CDR3 protein is CASSLQGRAFF. The CDR3 DNA follows: TGTGCCAGCAGCTTACAGGGGAGAGCTTTCTTT.

This rearrangement joins TRBV19 to TRBJ1-4; D is unresolved. Trimming removed 8 bases from V and 7 bases from J, with 11 bases in between. Germline assignment: CDR1 LNHDA and CDR2 SQIVND (reference sequence). The CDR3 consists of 12 residues. DNA of the CDR3: TGTGCCAGTCGGATGGGGAGTGAAAAACTGTTTTTT. This encodes CASRMGSEKLFF.

The chain uses TRBV7-9 and TRBJ1-2; D perhaps matches TRBD1 (6 bases). V lost 7 bases to trimming and J lost 0 bases, with 15 bases between them. The CDR3 totals 15 residues. Germline-derived CDR1 and CDR2 are SEHNR and FQNEAQ (reference sequence). This chain's CDR3 is CASKDSGTPNYGYTF. The CDR3 DNA sequence: TGTGCCAGCAAGGATTCCGGGACACCTAACTATGGCTACACCTTC.

J is TRBJ2-3 and V is TRBV5-1, with TRBD2 identical over 8 bases. The V segment lost 6 bases and the J segment 6 bases; nucleotides outside the gene matches: 12. The CDR3 extends over 15 amino acids. Germline assignment: CDR1 SGHRS and CDR2 YFSETQ. The CDR3 here is CASTGSGEPGDTQYF. For the CDR3, the DNA is TGCGCCAGCACCGGTAGCGGGGAACCTGGGGATACGCAGTATTTT.

There are a few counts of this clone. The V call is TRBV9, the J call TRBJ2-1; TRBD2 matches at 9 bases. From germline, CDR1 is SGDLS and CDR2 YYNGEE. The CDR3 spans 17 residues. With V trimmed by 3 bases and J by 4 bases, 11 bases remained unmatched. Here the CDR3 DNA reads TGTGCCAGCAGCGCATCTTCCAGCGGGGGGTTTTACAATGAGCAGTTCTTC. It is translated as CASSASSSGGFYNEQFF.

The chain carries TRBV11-2 and TRBJ1-6, with D uncertain. The CDR3 has 16 residues. CDR1 SGHAT and CDR2 FQNNGV come from the germline V gene. V was cut by 0 bases and J by 7 bases, with 13 bases left in between. The CDR3 here is CASSLDRGGWNSPLHF. DNA for the CDR3: TGTGCCAGCAGCTTAGACCGGGGAGGATGGAATTCACCCCTCCACTTT. The entire variable domain, with the rest obtained from reference TRBV11-2 and TRBJ1-6, is as follows: EAGVAQSPRYKIIEKRQSVAFWCNPISGHATLYWYQQILGQGPKLLIQFQNNGVVDDSQLPKDRFSAERLKGVDSTLKIQPAKLEDSAVYLCASSLDRGGWNSPLHFGNGTRLTVT.

V and J are TRBV19 and TRBJ2-7; D perhaps matches TRBD1 (6 bases). Germline V gives CDR1 LNHDA, CDR2 SQIVND (reference sequence). The CDR3 loop spans 15 amino acids. Trimming took off 3 bases at V and 4 bases at J, with 16 bases between the two ends. The CDR3: CASSIPGALGYEQYF. The CDR3 DNA follows: TGTGCCAGTAGTATCCCAGGGGCCCTCGGGTACGAGCAGTACTTC.

CDR3 residues: CASSYDDSSNYGYTF. CDR3 in DNA: TGTGCCAGCAGTTACGACGACAGTTCTAACTATGGCTACACCTTC. The chain has TRBV6-5 and TRBJ1-2, with a weak D call TRBD1 (5 bases). This CDR3 is built from 15 residues. CDR1 is MNHEY, CDR2 SVGAGI, per germline. Trimming took off 2 bases at V and 0 bases at J, with 10 bases between the two ends.

This chain joins TRBV9 and TRBJ1-1; TRBD1 agrees at 7 bases. There are 14 residues in the CDR3. Germline V gene data show CDR1 as SGDLS and CDR2 as YYNGEE. J was trimmed by 1 base and V by 2 bases; bases with no gene match: 2. Written as DNA, the CDR3 is TGTGCCAGCAGCGTCCGGACAGGGAACACTGAAGCTTTCTTT. Encoded protein: CASSVRTGNTEAFF.

The V and J genes are TRBV14 and TRBJ2-7, with D possibly matching TRBD2 (6 bases). The CDR3 has 15 residues. V lost 1 base to trimming and J lost 3 bases, with 13 bases between them. CDR1 and CDR2 from the germline V gene are SGHDN and FVKESK. Here the CDR3 reads CASSQGTGSGYEQYF. In DNA form, the CDR3 reads TGTGCCAGCAGCCAAGGTACCGGGAGCGGCTACGAGCAGTACTTC.

The chain carries TRBV6-6 and TRBJ1-2, with 7 bases fitting TRBD1. This CDR3 contains 14 residues. The germline V gene has CDR1 MNHNY and CDR2 SVGAGI (reference sequence). V lost 5 bases, J lost 1 base, and 4 bases stayed unmatched. The CDR3 loop is CASSETGYNYGYTF. DNA for the CDR3: TGTGCCAGCAGTGAGACAGGGTATAACTATGGCTACACCTTC.

The chain carries TRBV11-2 and TRBJ2-2, with 12 positions matching TRBD1. Losses at the gene ends were 1 base for V and 5 bases for J; bases not matched to a gene: 8. The CDR3 sequence is 18 residues long. Germline V gene sequence: CDR1 SGHAT, CDR2 FQNNGV. CDR3 sequence reads: CASSLVRRGQGATGELFF. The CDR3 region has the DNA TGTGCCAGCAGCTTAGTGCGTAGGGGACAGGGGGCGACCGGGGAGCTGTTTTTT.

The chain employs TRBV7-9 and TRBJ2-7; D not resolved. Germline V gene sequence: CDR1 SEHNR, CDR2 FQNEAQ (reference sequence). This CDR3 contains 12 residues. The CDR3 sequence is CASRQESYEQYF. The CDR3 DNA sequence: TGTGCGAGCCGGCAGGAATCCTACGAGCAGTACTTC. Complete variable domain (other parts from reference TRBV7-9 and TRBJ2-7): DTGVSQNPRHKITKRGQNVTFRCDPISEHNRLYWYRQTLGQGPEFLTYFQNEAQLEKSRLLSDRFSAERPKGSFSTLEIQRTEQGDSAMYLCASRQESYEQYFGPGTRLTVT.

The chain employs TRBV6-5 and TRBJ1-2, with a possible D match to TRBD1 (6 bases). Germline-derived CDR1 and CDR2 are MNHEY and SVGAGI. V was clipped by 5 bases and J by 8 bases, with 15 bases between them. CDR3 length equals 13 residues. The CDR3, as DNA: TGTGCCAGCAGTAACGGACAGTCAGGGGGCTACACCTTC. It is translated as CASSNGQSGGYTF.

The genes are TRBV12-5 and TRBJ1-5; 7 bases are a match to TRBD1. Germline CDR1 is LGHNT and CDR2 is FRNRAP. This CDR3 region has 16 residues. V was pared by 7 bases and J by 5 bases, with 14 bases of the junction left unmatched. This chain's CDR3 is CASAPLTGAWDQPQHF. For the CDR3, the DNA is TGTGCTAGTGCTCCCCTAACAGGGGCTTGGGATCAGCCCCAGCATTTT.

This clone appeared a few times. CDR3 sequence (DNA): TGTGCCAGCAGCGTCCAGACTCACACTGAAGCTTTCTTT. Its protein is CASSVQTHTEAFF. V usage is TRBV5-4 and J usage is TRBJ1-1; D is uncertain. Germline V gene data show CDR1 as SGHNT and CDR2 as YYREEE (reference sequence). V gave up 4 bases and J gave up 3 bases, with 10 bases separating them. The CDR3 length is 13 residues. The full variable domain, rest sourced from reference TRBV5-4 and TRBJ1-1, is ETGVTQSPTHLIKTRGQQVTLRCSSQSGHNTVSWYQQALGQGPQFIFQYYREEENGRGNFPPRFSGLQFPNYSSELNVNALELDDSALYLCASSVQTHTEAFFGQGTRLTVV.

This rearrangement joins TRBV5-1 to TRBJ1-6; 8 bases agree with TRBD1. V lost 4 bases to trimming and J lost 10 bases; unmatched junction nucleotides: 7. Germline CDR1 reads SGHRS; CDR2 reads YFSETQ. The CDR3 loop spans 14 amino acids. The CDR3 sequence: CASSGGQGWSPLHF. The CDR3 region has the DNA TGCGCCAGCAGCGGTGGACAGGGTTGGTCACCCCTCCACTTT.

The V and J genes are TRBV2 and TRBJ2-7; 8 bases agree with TRBD2. This CDR3 spans 14 amino acids. Trimming at V came to 4 bases and at J to 2 bases, leaving 4 bases not matched to a gene. CDR1 SNHLY and CDR2 FYNNEI come from the germline V gene. CDR3 bases: TGTGCCAGCAGTGGGAGCGGGGGCCCCTACGAGCAGTACTTC. It codes for CASSGSGGPYEQYF. The complete variable domain, with remaining parts taken from reference TRBV2 and TRBJ2-7, reads EPEVTQTPSHQVTQMGQEVILRCVPISNHLYFYWYRQILGQKVEFLVSFYNNEISEKSEIFDDQFSVERPDGSNFTLKIRSTKLEDSAMYFCASSGSGGPYEQYFGPGTRLTVT.

The J gene is TRBJ1-1, the V gene TRBV11-1; perhaps TRBD1 as D (6 bases). Germline V CDR1 and CDR2: SGHAT, FQDESV (reference sequence). The CDR3 covers 14 residues. V lost 4 bases to trimming and J lost 3 bases, with 12 bases between them. CDR3 nucleotide sequence: TGTGCCAGCAGCTCCACAGGGCCGCACACTGAAGCTTTCTTT. It encodes CASSSTGPHTEAFF.

The gene calls are TRBV2 and TRBJ2-7; 7 nucleotides line up with TRBD1. J gave up 3 bases and V 7 bases, and 9 bases lay outside the gene matches. The length of the CDR3 is 14 residues. The V gene's germline CDR1 is SNHLY and CDR2 FYNNEI. CDR3 region: CASISTGADYEQYF. The CDR3 bases are TGTGCCAGCATTTCCACAGGGGCGGACTACGAGCAGTACTTC.